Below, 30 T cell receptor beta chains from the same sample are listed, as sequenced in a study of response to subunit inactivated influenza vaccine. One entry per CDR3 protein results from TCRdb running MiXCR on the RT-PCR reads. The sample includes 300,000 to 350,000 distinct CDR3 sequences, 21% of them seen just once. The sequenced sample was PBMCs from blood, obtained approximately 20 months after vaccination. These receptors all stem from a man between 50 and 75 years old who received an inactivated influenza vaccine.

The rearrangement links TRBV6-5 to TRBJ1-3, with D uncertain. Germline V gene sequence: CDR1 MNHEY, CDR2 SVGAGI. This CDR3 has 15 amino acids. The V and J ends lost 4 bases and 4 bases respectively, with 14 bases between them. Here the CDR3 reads CASSSPSRGGNTIYF. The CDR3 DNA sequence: TGTGCCAGCAGTTCGCCCAGCCGTGGGGGAAACACCATATATTTT.

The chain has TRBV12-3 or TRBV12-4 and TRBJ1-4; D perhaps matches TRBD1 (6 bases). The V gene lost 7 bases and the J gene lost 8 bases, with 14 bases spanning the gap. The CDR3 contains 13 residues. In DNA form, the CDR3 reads TGTGCCAGCACCGCAGGGGAATGGGAAAAACTGTTTTTT. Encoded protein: CASTAGEWEKLFF.

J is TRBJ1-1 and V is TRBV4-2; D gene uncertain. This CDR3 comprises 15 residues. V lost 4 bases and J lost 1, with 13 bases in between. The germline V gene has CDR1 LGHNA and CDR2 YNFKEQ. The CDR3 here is CASSRDPATNTEAFF. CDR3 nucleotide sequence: TGTGCCAGCAGCCGAGACCCAGCCACGAACACTGAAGCTTTCTTT.

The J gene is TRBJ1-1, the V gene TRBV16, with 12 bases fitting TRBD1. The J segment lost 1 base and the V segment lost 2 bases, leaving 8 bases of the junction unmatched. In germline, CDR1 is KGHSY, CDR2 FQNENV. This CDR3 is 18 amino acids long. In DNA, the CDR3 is TGTGCCAGCAGCCAACTGGGACAGGGGGCAAGAGGGAACACTGAAGCTTTCTTT. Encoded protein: CASSQLGQGARGNTEAFF.

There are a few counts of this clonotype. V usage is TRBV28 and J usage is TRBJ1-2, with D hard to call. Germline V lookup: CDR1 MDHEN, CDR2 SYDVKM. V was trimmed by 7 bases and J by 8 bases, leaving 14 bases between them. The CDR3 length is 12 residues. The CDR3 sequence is CASTSRMWGYTF. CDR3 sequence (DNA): TGTGCCAGCACCTCTAGGATGTGGGGCTACACCTTC.

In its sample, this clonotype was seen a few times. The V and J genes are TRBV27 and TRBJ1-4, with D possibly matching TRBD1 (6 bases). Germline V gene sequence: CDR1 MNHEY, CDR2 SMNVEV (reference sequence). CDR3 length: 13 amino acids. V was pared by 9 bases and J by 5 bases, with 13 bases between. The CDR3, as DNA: TGTGCCAGTGCGGACAGACCAAATGAAAAACTGTTTTTT. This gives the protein CASADRPNEKLFF.

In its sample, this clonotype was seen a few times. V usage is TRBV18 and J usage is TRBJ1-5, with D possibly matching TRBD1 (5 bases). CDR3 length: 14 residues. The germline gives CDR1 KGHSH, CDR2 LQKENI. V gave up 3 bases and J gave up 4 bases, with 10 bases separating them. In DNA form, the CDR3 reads TGTGCCAGCTCACCTATGGCAGGGAATCAGCCCCAGCATTTT. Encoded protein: CASSPMAGNQPQHF.

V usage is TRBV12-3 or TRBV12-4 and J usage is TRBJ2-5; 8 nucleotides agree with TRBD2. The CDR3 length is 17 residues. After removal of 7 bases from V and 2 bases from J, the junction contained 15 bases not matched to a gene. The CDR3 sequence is CASTLEGGLAGQETQYF. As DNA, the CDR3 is TGTGCCAGCACCTTAGAAGGGGGTCTAGCGGGTCAAGAGACCCAGTACTTC.

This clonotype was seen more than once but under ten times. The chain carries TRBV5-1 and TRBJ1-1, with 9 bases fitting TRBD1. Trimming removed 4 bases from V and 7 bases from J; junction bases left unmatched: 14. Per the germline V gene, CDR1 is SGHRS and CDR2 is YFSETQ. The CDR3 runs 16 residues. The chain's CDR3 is CASSPRPGTGQGEAFF. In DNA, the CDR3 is TGCGCCAGCAGCCCGCGTCCCGGGACAGGGCAGGGTGAAGCTTTCTTT.

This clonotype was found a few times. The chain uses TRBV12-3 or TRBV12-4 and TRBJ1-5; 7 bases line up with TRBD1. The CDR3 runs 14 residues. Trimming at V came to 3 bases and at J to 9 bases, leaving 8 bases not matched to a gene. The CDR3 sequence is CASSFSGTELPQHF. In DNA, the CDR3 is TGTGCCAGCAGTTTCAGCGGGACAGAATTGCCCCAGCATTTT.

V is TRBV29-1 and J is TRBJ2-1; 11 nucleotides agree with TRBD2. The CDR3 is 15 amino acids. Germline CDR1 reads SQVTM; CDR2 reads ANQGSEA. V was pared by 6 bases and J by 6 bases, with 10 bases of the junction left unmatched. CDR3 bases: TGCAGCGTACGCACCGGGACTAGCGGTGGCAATGAGCAGTTCTTC. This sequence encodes CSVRTGTSGGNEQFF.

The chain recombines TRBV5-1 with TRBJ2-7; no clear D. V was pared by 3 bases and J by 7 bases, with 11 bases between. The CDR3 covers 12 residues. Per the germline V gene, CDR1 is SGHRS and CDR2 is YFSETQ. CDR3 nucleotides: TGCGCCAGCAGCTACTTGATGGGGGAGCAGTACTTC. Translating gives CASSYLMGEQYF.

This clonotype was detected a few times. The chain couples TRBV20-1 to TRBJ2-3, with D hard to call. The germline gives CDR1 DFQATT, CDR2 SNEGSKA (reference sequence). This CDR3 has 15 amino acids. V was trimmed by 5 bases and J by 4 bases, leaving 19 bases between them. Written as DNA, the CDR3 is TGCAGTGCTGTACTTGCGACAACCAACTCAGATACGCAGTATTTT. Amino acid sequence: CSAVLATTNSDTQYF.

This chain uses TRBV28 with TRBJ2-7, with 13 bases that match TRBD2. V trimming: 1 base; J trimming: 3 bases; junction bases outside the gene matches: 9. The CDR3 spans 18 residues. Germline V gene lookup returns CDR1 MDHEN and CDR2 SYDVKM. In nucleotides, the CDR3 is TGTGCCAGCAGTTTATCTCTGACTAGCGGGGGGCGGGGCTACGAGCAGTACTTC. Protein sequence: CASSLSLTSGGRGYEQYF. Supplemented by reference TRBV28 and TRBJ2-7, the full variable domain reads DVKVTQSSRYLVKRTGEKVFLECVQDMDHENMFWYRQDPGLGLRLIYFSYDVKMKEKGDIPEGYSVSREKKERFSLILESASTNQTSMYLCASSLSLTSGGRGYEQYFGPGTRLTVT.

The CDR3 is CSGGDSIGELFF. The CDR3 DNA follows: TGCAGCGGAGGGGACTCCATAGGGGAGCTGTTTTTT. The chain carries TRBV29-1 and TRBJ2-2; D possibly corresponds to TRBD2 (6 bases). CDR3 size: 12 residues. The germline gives CDR1 SQVTM, CDR2 ANQGSEA. The germline V and J ends were trimmed by 7 bases and 8 bases, with 14 bases remaining between them.

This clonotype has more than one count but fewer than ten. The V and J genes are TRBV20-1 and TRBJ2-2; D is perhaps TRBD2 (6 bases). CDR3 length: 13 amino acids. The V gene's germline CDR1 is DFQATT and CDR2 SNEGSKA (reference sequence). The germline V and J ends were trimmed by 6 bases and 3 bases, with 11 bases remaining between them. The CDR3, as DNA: TGCAGTGCAAGGGACTTATACACCGGGGAGCTGTTTTTT. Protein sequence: CSARDLYTGELFF.

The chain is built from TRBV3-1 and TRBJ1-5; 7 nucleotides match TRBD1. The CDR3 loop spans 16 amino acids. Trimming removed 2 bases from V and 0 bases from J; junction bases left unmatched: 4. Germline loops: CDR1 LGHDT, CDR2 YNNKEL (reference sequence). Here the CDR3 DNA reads TGTGCCAGCAGCCAAACGACAGGGCATAGCAATCAGCCCCAGCATTTT. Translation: CASSQTTGHSNQPQHF. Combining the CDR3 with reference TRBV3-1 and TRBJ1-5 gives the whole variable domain DTAVSQTPKYLVTQMGNDKSIKCEQNLGHDTMYWYKQDSKKFLKIMFSYNNKELIINETVPNRFSPKSPDKAHLNLHINSLELGDSAVYFCASSQTTGHSNQPQHFGDGTRLSIL.

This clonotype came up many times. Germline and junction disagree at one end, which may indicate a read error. Here the CDR3 DNA reads TGTGCCAGCAGTTTAGCCGGGAACACTGAAGCTTTCTTT. Protein sequence: CASSLAGNTEAFF. The chain has TRBV5-1 and TRBJ1-1; the D is unclear. The CDR3 has 13 amino acids. Germline V lookup: CDR1 SGHRS, CDR2 YFSETQ.

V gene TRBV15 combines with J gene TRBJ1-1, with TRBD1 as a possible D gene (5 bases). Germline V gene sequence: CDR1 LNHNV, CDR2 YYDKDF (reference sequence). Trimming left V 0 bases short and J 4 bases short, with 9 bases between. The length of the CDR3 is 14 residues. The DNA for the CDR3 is TGTGCCACCAGCAGAGACAGGGCTGCCACTGAAGCTTTCTTT. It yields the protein CATSRDRAATEAFF.

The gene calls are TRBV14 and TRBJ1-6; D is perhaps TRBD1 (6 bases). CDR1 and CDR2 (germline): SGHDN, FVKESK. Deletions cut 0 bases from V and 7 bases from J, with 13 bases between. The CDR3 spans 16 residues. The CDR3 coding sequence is TGTGCCAGCAGCCAAGAAGGCGGCAGGGGCAATTCACCCCTCCACTTT. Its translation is CASSQEGGRGNSPLHF.

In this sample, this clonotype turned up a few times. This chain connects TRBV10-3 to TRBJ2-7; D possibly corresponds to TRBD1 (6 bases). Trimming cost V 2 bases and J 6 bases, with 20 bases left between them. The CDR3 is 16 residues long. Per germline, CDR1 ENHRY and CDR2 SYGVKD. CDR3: CAISEPSAGVFLEQYF. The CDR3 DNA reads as TGTGCCATCAGTGAGCCGTCGGCAGGGGTCTTCCTCGAGCAGTACTTC.

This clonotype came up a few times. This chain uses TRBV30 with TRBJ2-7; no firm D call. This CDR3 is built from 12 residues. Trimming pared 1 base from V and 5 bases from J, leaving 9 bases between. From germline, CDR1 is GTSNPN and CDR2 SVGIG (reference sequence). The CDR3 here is CAWSAGYHEQYF. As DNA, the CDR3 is TGTGCCTGGAGTGCCGGGTACCACGAGCAGTACTTC.

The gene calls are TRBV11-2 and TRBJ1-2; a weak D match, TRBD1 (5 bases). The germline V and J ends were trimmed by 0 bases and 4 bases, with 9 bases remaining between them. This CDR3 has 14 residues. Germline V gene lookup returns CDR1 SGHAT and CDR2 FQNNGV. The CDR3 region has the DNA TGTGCCAGCAGCTTAGACGGGACGGCCTATGGCTACACCTTC. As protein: CASSLDGTAYGYTF.

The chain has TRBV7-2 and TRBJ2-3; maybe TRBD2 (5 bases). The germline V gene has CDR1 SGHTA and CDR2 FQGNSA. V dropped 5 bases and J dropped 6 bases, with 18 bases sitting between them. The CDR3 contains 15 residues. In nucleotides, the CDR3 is TGTGCCAGCAGCCCAGCAGGCGGGTTGGTGGATACGCAGTATTTT. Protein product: CASSPAGGLVDTQYF.

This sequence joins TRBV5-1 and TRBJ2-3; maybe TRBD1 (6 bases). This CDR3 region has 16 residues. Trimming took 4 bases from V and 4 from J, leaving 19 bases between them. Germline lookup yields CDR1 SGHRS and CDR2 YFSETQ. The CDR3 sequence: CASSANRAAGADTQYF. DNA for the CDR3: TGCGCCAGCAGCGCAAACAGGGCGGCCGGGGCAGATACGCAGTATTTT.

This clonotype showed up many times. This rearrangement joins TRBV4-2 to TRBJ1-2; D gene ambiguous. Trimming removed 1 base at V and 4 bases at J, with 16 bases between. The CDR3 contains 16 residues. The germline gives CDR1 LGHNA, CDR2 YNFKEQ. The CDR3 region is CASSQVVEDLFYGYTF. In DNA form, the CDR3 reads TGTGCCAGCAGCCAAGTTGTGGAGGACCTTTTCTATGGCTACACCTTC.

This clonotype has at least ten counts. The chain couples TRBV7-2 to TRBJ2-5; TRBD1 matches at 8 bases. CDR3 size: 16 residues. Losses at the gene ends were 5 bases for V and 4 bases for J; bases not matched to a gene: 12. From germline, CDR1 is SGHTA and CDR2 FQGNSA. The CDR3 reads CASSRSAGGYRETQYF. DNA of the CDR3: TGTGCCAGCAGCCGCTCCGCAGGGGGCTATCGAGAGACCCAGTACTTC.

The CDR3: CASSFGQGKETQYF. CDR3 sequence (DNA): TGTGCCAGCAGTTTCGGACAGGGAAAAGAGACCCAGTACTTC. V and J are TRBV12-3 or TRBV12-4 and TRBJ2-5; 8 bases fit TRBD1. The CDR3 is 14 amino acids. V lost 3 bases and J lost 3; bases outside the gene matches: 3.

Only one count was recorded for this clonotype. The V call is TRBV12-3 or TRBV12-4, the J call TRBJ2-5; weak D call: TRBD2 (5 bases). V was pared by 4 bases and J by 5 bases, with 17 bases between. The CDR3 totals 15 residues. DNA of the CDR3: TGTGCCAGCAGTTCCGTCGAGACACGGGGTGAGACCCAGTACTTC. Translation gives CASSSVETRGETQYF.

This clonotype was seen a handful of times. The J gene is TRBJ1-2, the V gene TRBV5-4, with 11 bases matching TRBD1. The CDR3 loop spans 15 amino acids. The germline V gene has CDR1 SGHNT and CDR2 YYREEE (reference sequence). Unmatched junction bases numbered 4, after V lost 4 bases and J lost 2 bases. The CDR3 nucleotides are TGTGCCAGCAGCAGCGGACAGGGGGCGAACTATGGCTACACCTTC. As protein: CASSSGQGANYGYTF.